The 24 T cell receptor beta chains reported below all come from one sample, sequenced in a study of shared clonotypes between healthy human individuals. Profiled with immunoSEQ multiplex PCR; TCRdb holds only in-frame clones, not every one. The sample has fewer than 3 million clones; 85% to 95% are singletons. The sample consisted of naive CD4+ T cells from PBMCs. Indicated subset: CD45RA+ positively selected. The receptors here all came from a man aged 18 to 29 in good health. Some clones in this sample may be carry-over from other donors' samples.

This sequence joins TRBV29-1 and TRBJ1-2, with D possibly matching TRBD1 (6 bases). The CDR3 has 11 amino acids. Germline values: CDR1 SQVTM, CDR2 ANQGSEA. V was pared by 6 bases and J by 7 bases, with 12 bases between. The CDR3 spells CSVQGYGGYTF. In DNA, the CDR3 is TGCAGCGTCCAGGGGTACGGTGGCTACACCTTC.

The chain recombines TRBV27 with TRBJ2-2; 10 nucleotides agree with TRBD2. The CDR3 totals 17 residues. Germline assignment: CDR1 MNHEY and CDR2 SMNVEV (reference sequence). V was pared by 4 bases and J by 0 bases, with 5 bases of the junction left unmatched. As DNA, the CDR3 is TGTGCCAGCAGTTCCGACGGACTAGCGGCGAACACCGGGGAGCTGTTTTTT. It encodes CASSSDGLAANTGELFF.

The chain couples TRBV10-3 to TRBJ2-5, with 10 bases aligning to TRBD2. V trimming: 5 bases; J trimming: 5 bases; junction bases outside the gene matches: 8. The CDR3 runs 15 residues. CDR1 is ENHRY and CDR2 is SYGVKD in the germline V gene. The CDR3 loop reads CAISRASGSLETQYF. CDR3 nucleotide sequence: TGTGCCATCAGTAGGGCTAGCGGGAGCCTGGAGACCCAGTACTTC.

The chain has TRBV11-2 and TRBJ1-4; weak D call: TRBD1 (5 bases). V was shortened by 3 bases and J by 8 bases, with 28 bases between the two germline ends. This CDR3 contains 19 residues. Germline CDR1 reads SGHAT; CDR2 reads FQNNGV. CDR3 in amino acids: CASSLVLWGRDLPIEKLFF. The CDR3 region has the DNA TGTGCCAGCAGCTTGGTTCTGTGGGGCCGAGACTTGCCTATCGAAAAACTGTTTTTT.

The genes are TRBV25-1 and TRBJ1-1; unclear D gene. V lost 3 bases and J lost 1, with 9 bases in between. Per germline, CDR1 MGHDK and CDR2 SYGVNS. The CDR3 consists of 14 residues. CDR3 residues: CASSDRGGNTEAFF. The CDR3 DNA sequence: TGTGCCAGCAGTGATCGCGGCGGGAACACTGAAGCTTTCTTT.

The gene calls are TRBV10-3 and TRBJ2-7, with TRBD2 identical over 11 bases. This CDR3 region has 16 residues. Germline V gives CDR1 ENHRY, CDR2 SYGVKD. V shed 5 bases and J 2 bases; nucleotides not matched to a gene: 8. In DNA, the CDR3 is TGTGCCATCAGTAAAAAGCTAGCGGGAGGCGCCTACGAGCAGTACTTC. As protein: CAISKKLAGGAYEQYF.

J is TRBJ1-4 and V is TRBV7-3; no clear D. V lost 4 bases and J lost 0, with 12 bases in between. CDR3 length: 16 residues. Germline V gene sequence: CDR1 SGHTA, CDR2 FQGTGA. This CDR3 reads CASSYLAPATNEKLFF. DNA of the CDR3: TGTGCCAGCAGCTATTTGGCACCAGCAACTAATGAAAAACTGTTTTTT.

The genes are TRBV5-1 and TRBJ2-1; 8 bases map to TRBD2. The ends lost 6 bases at V and 6 bases at J; junction bases unmatched: 11. From germline, CDR1 is SGHRS and CDR2 YFSETQ. The CDR3 sequence is 15 residues long. The CDR3 loop reads CASMVTGGPSNEQFF. In DNA, the CDR3 is TGCGCCAGCATGGTCACGGGAGGGCCGAGCAATGAGCAGTTCTTC.

The chain carries TRBV28 and TRBJ1-2, with D possibly being TRBD1 (5 bases). Trimming removed 1 base from V and 3 bases from J, with 9 bases in between. The CDR3 contains 14 residues. Germline values: CDR1 MDHEN, CDR2 SYDVKM. The CDR3 is CASSLSDSYYGYTF. Here the CDR3 DNA reads TGTGCCAGCAGTTTATCCGACAGCTACTATGGCTACACCTTC.

As concerns this clone: The same CDR3 is also encoded by other DNA sequences in this sample. V usage is TRBV2 and J usage is TRBJ1-5; D possibly corresponds to TRBD1 (5 bases). The CDR3 loop spans 15 amino acids. The V gene's germline CDR1 is SNHLY and CDR2 FYNNEI. V was pared by 4 bases and J by 0 bases, with 10 bases between. CDR3 sequence reads: CASSGGRNSNQPQHF. The DNA of the CDR3 is TGTGCCAGCAGTGGGGGCAGAAATAGCAATCAGCCCCAGCATTTT.

Note on this clone: Different DNA sequences within this sample yield the same CDR3. The chain is built from TRBV9 and TRBJ1-2, with D possibly TRBD1 on 5 matching bases. The CDR3 consists of 14 residues. Germline V lookup: CDR1 SGDLS, CDR2 YYNGEE. V was cut by 0 bases and J by 1 base, with 7 bases left in between. In DNA, the CDR3 is TGTGCCAGCAGCGTAGGGGACCGTAACTATGGCTACACCTTC. The encoded protein is CASSVGDRNYGYTF.

The chain employs TRBV30 and TRBJ2-7; no firm D call. The CDR3 is made up of 11 amino acids. Germline V gene data show CDR1 as GTSNPN and CDR2 as SVGIG (reference sequence). V was shortened by 0 bases and J by 8 bases, with 8 bases between the two germline ends. The CDR3 is CAWSVSTKQYF. CDR3 DNA sequence: TGTGCCTGGAGTGTGTCCACAAAGCAGTACTTC. Complete variable domain (other parts from reference TRBV30 and TRBJ2-7): SQTIHQWPATLVQPVGSPLSLECTVEGTSNPNLYWYRQAAGRGLQLLFYSVGIGQISSEVPQNLSASRPQDRQFILSSKKLLLSDSGFYLCAWSVSTKQYFGPGTRLTVT.

The chain employs TRBV30 and TRBJ2-1; TRBD2 agrees at 7 bases. Germline-derived CDR1 and CDR2 are GTSNPN and SVGIG (reference sequence). V lost 3 bases and J lost 6; bases outside the gene matches: 8. The CDR3 runs to 14 residues. In DNA form, the CDR3 reads TGTGCCTGGAGAAGGGGAGGGCCTCGCAATGAGCAGTTCTTC. It translates to CAWRRGGPRNEQFF.

The chain joins TRBV28 to TRBJ1-1; tentatively, D is TRBD1 (5 bases). V was cut by 7 bases and J by 5 bases, with 17 bases left in between. CDR3 length: 14 residues. CDR1 is MDHEN and CDR2 is SYDVKM in the germline V gene. DNA for the CDR3: TGTGCCAGCACCTCTCAGGGAACCCCTACTGAAGCTTTCTTT. Translation gives CASTSQGTPTEAFF.

The chain links TRBV14 to TRBJ2-2; either TRBD1 or TRBD2 may supply D (5 bases each). Trimming pared 7 bases from V and 6 bases from J, leaving 18 bases between. This CDR3 comprises 15 residues. Germline lookup yields CDR1 SGHDN and CDR2 FVKESK. The CDR3 loop reads CASNQGRPGAGELFF. The CDR3 region has the DNA TGTGCCAGCAACCAGGGACGCCCCGGGGCCGGGGAGCTGTTTTTT.

The rearrangement uses TRBV2 and TRBJ2-3; TRBD1 might be the D (5 bases). The CDR3 has 11 residues. V was clipped by 8 bases and J by 4 bases, with 7 bases between them. Germline V gene sequence: CDR1 SNHLY, CDR2 FYNNEI. Here the CDR3 reads CASGAADTQYF. The CDR3 bases are TGTGCCAGCGGGGCGGCAGATACGCAGTATTTT. The full variable domain, its missing parts supplied by reference TRBV2 and TRBJ2-3, is EPEVTQTPSHQVTQMGQEVILRCVPISNHLYFYWYRQILGQKVEFLVSFYNNEISEKSEIFDDQFSVERPDGSNFTLKIRSTKLEDSAMYFCASGAADTQYFGPGTRLTVL.

This sequence joins TRBV7-2 and TRBJ2-1; weak D call: TRBD2 (5 bases). Trimming removed 2 bases at V and 6 bases at J, with 5 bases between. Germline CDR1 is SGHTA and CDR2 is FQGNSA. There are 12 residues in the CDR3. In DNA form, the CDR3 reads TGTGCCAGCAGCTTAACTAGCAATGAGCAGTTCTTC. This sequence encodes CASSLTSNEQFF.

The chain carries TRBV6-5 and TRBJ2-7; no clear D. CDR3 length: 15 amino acids. The V and J ends lost 1 base and 3 bases respectively, with 13 bases between them. CDR1 MNHEY and CDR2 SVGAGI come from the germline V gene. The CDR3 spells CASSYFGVSVYEQYF. CDR3 nucleotide sequence: TGTGCCAGCAGTTACTTTGGGGTGTCGGTCTACGAGCAGTACTTC.

On this clone: This CDR3 is also generated by other DNA sequences in the sample. The chain combines TRBV5-1 with TRBJ1-1; D perhaps matches TRBD1 (6 bases). This CDR3 is 13 amino acids long. V was clipped by 4 bases and J by 4 bases, with 11 bases between them. Per the germline V gene, CDR1 is SGHRS and CDR2 is YFSETQ. CDR3 sequence reads: CASSGGGGTEAFF. The CDR3 DNA follows: TGCGCCAGCAGCGGGGGAGGGGGCACTGAAGCTTTCTTT.

The chain links TRBV6-1 to TRBJ1-1; D perhaps matches TRBD1 (5 bases). Germline V gene data show CDR1 as MNHNS and CDR2 as SASEGT. V was shortened by 7 bases and J by 1 base, with 13 bases between the two germline ends. The CDR3 runs 14 residues. CDR3 sequence (DNA): TGTGCCAGCACCCCCGGGACGACGAACACTGAAGCTTTCTTT. Encoded protein: CASTPGTTNTEAFF.

The rearrangement links TRBV9 to TRBJ2-7, with a weak D call TRBD2 (6 bases). Germline CDR1 and CDR2: SGDLS and YYNGEE. Trimming took off 2 bases at V and 2 bases at J, with 17 bases between the two ends. The CDR3 spans 16 residues. The CDR3 is CASSVSSGTPTYEQYF. In nucleotides, the CDR3 is TGTGCCAGCAGCGTCAGCTCCGGGACTCCCACCTACGAGCAGTACTTC.

This chain joins TRBV28 and TRBJ2-7, with TRBD2 as a possible D gene (6 bases). CDR1 is MDHEN and CDR2 is SYDVKM in the germline V gene. Trimming stripped 5 bases from V and 0 bases from J, with 14 bases between. The CDR3 spans 15 residues. This chain's CDR3 is CASSTRAGSSYEQYF. The CDR3 DNA reads TGTGCCAGCAGTACCCGGGCGGGGAGCTCCTACGAGCAGTACTTC.

This chain uses TRBV2 with TRBJ1-5; TRBD1 agrees at 9 bases. After removal of 1 base from V and 4 bases from J, the junction contained 2 bases not matched to a gene. The CDR3 covers 15 residues. Germline V gives CDR1 SNHLY, CDR2 FYNNEI. CDR3 residues: CASSEEQGANQPQHF. For the CDR3, the DNA is TGTGCCAGCAGTGAAGAACAGGGGGCAAATCAGCCCCAGCATTTT. The full variable domain, with the rest looked up from reference TRBV2 and TRBJ1-5, is EPEVTQTPSHQVTQMGQEVILRCVPISNHLYFYWYRQILGQKVEFLVSFYNNEISEKSEIFDDQFSVERPDGSNFTLKIRSTKLEDSAMYFCASSEEQGANQPQHFGDGTRLSIL.

This chain uses TRBV6-1 with TRBJ2-2; 7 bases are shared with TRBD2. Per germline, CDR1 MNHNS and CDR2 SASEGT. This CDR3 has 14 residues. V shed 7 bases and J 6 bases; nucleotides not matched to a gene: 8. As DNA, the CDR3 is TGTGCCAGCACCCAGCGGGAAGGGTCCGGGGAGCTGTTTTTT. Translated: CASTQREGSGELFF.